A single sample gave rise to the 16 T cell receptor beta chains below, sequenced in a study of cytomegalovirus exposure and HLA in healthy donors. Primers for the PCR totalled 60 Vbeta and 13 Jbeta. Assay used: immunoSEQ multiplex PCR; TCRdb lists only in-frame clones, some missing. The repertoire holds 100,000 to 150,000 clones, with roughly 72% as singletons. Sequenced sample: PBMCs. The receptor source for this set is a woman between 45 and 65 years old in good health and CMV-seronegative.

The rearrangement joins TRBV5-1 to TRBJ2-1; TRBD2 aligns across 13 bases. The CDR3 runs to 16 residues. Germline V gene sequence: CDR1 SGHRS, CDR2 YFSETQ. Germline trimming cut 0 bases from V and 6 bases from J; bases unmatched to any gene: 3. The CDR3 here is CASSLETSGRANEQFF. The CDR3, as DNA: TGCGCCAGCAGCTTGGAAACTAGCGGGAGGGCCAATGAGCAGTTCTTC.

This clone is a singleton in its sample. The chain couples TRBV5-6 to TRBJ1-2; D not resolved. There are 14 residues in the CDR3. Germline loops: CDR1 SGHDT, CDR2 YYEEEE. Trimming left V 3 bases short and J 8 bases short, with 17 bases between. The chain's CDR3 is CASSYGPQLRGYTF. The CDR3 coding sequence is TGTGCCAGCAGCTATGGGCCGCAGTTGAGAGGCTACACCTTC.

The table lists this clone with many counts. The V gene is TRBV4-3, the J gene TRBJ2-2; D may be TRBD1 (5 bases). Germline V gives CDR1 LGHNA, CDR2 YSLEER. Trimming shortened V by 4 bases and J by 6 bases, and 15 bases separated the two germline ends. This CDR3 comprises 15 residues. In nucleotides, the CDR3 is TGCGCCAGCAGCCGTTCTCTAGGGGATTCCGGGGAGCTGTTTTTT. This translates into CASSRSLGDSGELFF.

The chain recombines TRBV29-1 with TRBJ2-2; D call uncertain. This CDR3 has 14 residues. Germline CDR1 reads SQVTM; CDR2 reads ANQGSEA. V lost 7 bases and J lost 0, with 12 bases in between. Written as DNA, the CDR3 is TGCAGCGCGCGCGAAGTAGCGAACACCGGGGAGCTGTTTTTT. This gives the protein CSAREVANTGELFF.

This chain links TRBV28 with TRBJ2-2; tentatively, D is TRBD2 (6 bases). With 3 bases removed from V and 3 bases from J, the gap between germline ends came to 14 bases. Germline V gene lookup returns CDR1 MDHEN and CDR2 SYDVKM. The CDR3 length is 16 residues. CDR3 sequence reads: CASSFERGGYTGELFF. The CDR3 DNA follows: TGTGCCAGCAGTTTTGAGAGGGGAGGATACACCGGGGAGCTGTTTTTT. The full variable domain, in which reference TRBV28 and TRBJ2-2 provide the parts outside the CDR3, is DVKVTQSSRYLVKRTGEKVFLECVQDMDHENMFWYRQDPGLGLRLIYFSYDVKMKEKGDIPEGYSVSREKKERFSLILESASTNQTSMYLCASSFERGGYTGELFFGEGSRLTVL.

This chain joins TRBV9 and TRBJ2-7; 7 positions agree with TRBD2. With V trimmed by 1 base and J by 2 bases, 15 bases remained unmatched. The CDR3 has 18 amino acids. Germline assignment: CDR1 SGDLS and CDR2 YYNGEE. CDR3 coding DNA: TGTGCCAGCAGCGTATCGGGCGTGATGGGCGGGAGCCCCTACGAGCAGTACTTC. This sequence encodes CASSVSGVMGGSPYEQYF.

The V call is TRBV2, the J call TRBJ1-2; D remains unclear. The CDR3 length is 11 residues. Germline V gives CDR1 SNHLY, CDR2 FYNNEI. The V gene lost 10 bases and the J gene lost 0 bases, with 6 bases spanning the gap. The CDR3 reads CAITANYGYTF. The CDR3 nucleotides read TGTGCCATAACAGCTAACTATGGCTACACCTTC.

This clone has a handful of counts. The gene calls are TRBV7-2 and TRBJ1-5; D uncertain. Trimming removed 2 bases from V and 4 bases from J, with 6 bases in between. The germline CDR1 and CDR2 sequences are SGHTA and FQGNSA. CDR3 size: 13 residues. The CDR3 is CASSLIDNQPQHF. The CDR3 region has the DNA TGTGCCAGCAGCTTAATAGATAATCAGCCCCAGCATTTT.

V is TRBV4-1 and J is TRBJ1-2, with D possibly matching TRBD1 (5 bases). The germline V gene encodes CDR1 MGHRA and CDR2 YSYEKL. V lost 0 bases and J 2 bases, leaving 13 bases between the germline ends. The CDR3 consists of 16 residues. The CDR3 DNA sequence: TGCGCCAGCAGCCAAGACCCTCAGGGAAAAAACTATGGCTACACCTTC. This gives the protein CASSQDPQGKNYGYTF.

This sequence joins TRBV7-9 and TRBJ1-3; 7 bases are a match to TRBD1. This CDR3 spans 15 amino acids. With 3 bases clipped from V and 3 bases from J, the junction kept 5 bases outside the gene matches. Germline V lookup: CDR1 SEHNR, CDR2 FQNEAQ (reference sequence). CDR3: CASSLSGGYGNTIYF. CDR3 DNA: TGTGCCAGCAGCTTGTCAGGGGGGTATGGAAACACCATATATTTT.

The rearrangement uses TRBV7-2 and TRBJ1-2; 8 nucleotides line up with TRBD1. The V gene end was trimmed by 1 base and the J gene end by 4 bases; junction bases not matched to a gene: 11. CDR1 is SGHTA, CDR2 FQGNSA, per germline. This CDR3 is built from 17 residues. The CDR3 is CASSLGPPGQDPYGYTF. The CDR3 DNA sequence: TGTGCCAGCAGCTTAGGGCCGCCGGGACAGGACCCCTATGGCTACACCTTC.

The CDR3: CASSSPTGRYEQYF. Here the CDR3 DNA reads TGTGCCAGCAGCTCCCCGACAGGCCGGTACGAGCAGTACTTC. This chain connects TRBV7-2 to TRBJ2-7; D perhaps matches TRBD1 (6 bases). V was pared by 4 bases and J by 4 bases, with 14 bases between. Germline loops: CDR1 SGHTA, CDR2 FQGNSA. The CDR3 totals 14 residues.

The rearrangement links TRBV5-6 to TRBJ2-1, with D possibly being TRBD1 (5 bases). This CDR3 comprises 14 residues. Germline V gene lookup returns CDR1 SGHDT and CDR2 YYEEEE. V gave up 5 bases and J gave up 9 bases, with 18 bases separating them. The CDR3 region is CASSLAASRGEQFF. The CDR3, as DNA: TGTGCCAGCAGTCTGGCGGCTAGTAGGGGTGAGCAGTTCTTC.

The V call is TRBV2, the J call TRBJ1-4, with a tentative D call TRBD1 (6 bases). CDR1 and CDR2 from the germline V gene are SNHLY and FYNNEI. The germline V and J ends were trimmed by 3 bases and 7 bases, with 15 bases remaining between them. The CDR3 loop spans 15 amino acids. The CDR3 DNA follows: TGTGCCAGCAGTGAGCGGGGGGCTGGAGGTGAAAAACTGTTTTTT. Its protein product is CASSERGAGGEKLFF.

The chain is built from TRBV7-9 and TRBJ1-5; 11 bases agree with TRBD1. From germline, CDR1 is SEHNR and CDR2 FQNEAQ (reference sequence). V lost 1 base, J lost 4 bases, and 0 bases stayed unmatched. This CDR3 is 15 amino acids long. This CDR3 is CASSLGDRGNQPQHF. The CDR3 nucleotides read TGTGCCAGCAGCTTAGGGGACAGGGGGAATCAGCCCCAGCATTTT.

This chain joins TRBV19 and TRBJ2-2; D may be TRBD1 (5 bases). CDR3 length: 15 residues. Germline V lookup: CDR1 LNHDA, CDR2 SQIVND (reference sequence). Trimming removed 5 bases from V and 4 bases from J, with 14 bases in between. In DNA form, the CDR3 reads TGTGCCAGTAGTGCCCTTCGTAGGGGCACCGGGGAGCTGTTTTTT. This encodes CASSALRRGTGELFF.